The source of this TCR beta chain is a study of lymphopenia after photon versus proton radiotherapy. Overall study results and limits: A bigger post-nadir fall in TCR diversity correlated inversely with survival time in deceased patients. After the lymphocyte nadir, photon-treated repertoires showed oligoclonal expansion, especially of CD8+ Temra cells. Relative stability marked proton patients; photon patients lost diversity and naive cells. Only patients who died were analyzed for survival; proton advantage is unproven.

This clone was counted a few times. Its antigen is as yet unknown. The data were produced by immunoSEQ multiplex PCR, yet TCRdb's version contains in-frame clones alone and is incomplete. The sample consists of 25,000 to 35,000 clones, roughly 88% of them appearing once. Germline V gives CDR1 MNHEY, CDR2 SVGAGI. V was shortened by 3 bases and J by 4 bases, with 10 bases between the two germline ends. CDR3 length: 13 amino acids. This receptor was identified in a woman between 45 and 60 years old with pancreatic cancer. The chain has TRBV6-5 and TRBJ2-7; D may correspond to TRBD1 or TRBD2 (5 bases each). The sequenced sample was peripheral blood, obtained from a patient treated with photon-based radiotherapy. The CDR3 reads CASSYVGTYEQYF. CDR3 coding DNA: TGTGCCAGCAGTTATGTCGGGACGTACGAGCAGTACTTC.